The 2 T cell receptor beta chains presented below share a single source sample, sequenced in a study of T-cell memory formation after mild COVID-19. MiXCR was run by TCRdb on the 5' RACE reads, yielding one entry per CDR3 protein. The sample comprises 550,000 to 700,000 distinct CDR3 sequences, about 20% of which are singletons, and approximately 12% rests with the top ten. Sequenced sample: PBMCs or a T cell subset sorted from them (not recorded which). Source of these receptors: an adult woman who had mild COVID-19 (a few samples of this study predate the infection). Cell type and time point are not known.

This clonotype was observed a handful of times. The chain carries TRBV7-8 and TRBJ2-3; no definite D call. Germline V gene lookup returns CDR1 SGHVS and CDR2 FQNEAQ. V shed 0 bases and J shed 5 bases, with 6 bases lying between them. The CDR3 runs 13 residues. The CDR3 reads CASSLAIGDTQYF. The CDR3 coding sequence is TGTGCCAGCAGCTTAGCGATCGGAGATACGCAGTATTTT.

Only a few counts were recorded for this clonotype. In DNA form, the CDR3 reads TGCGCCAGCAGCCAAGGTATACAGGGGGAGTATGGCTACACCTTC. Its protein product is CASSQGIQGEYGYTF. The chain couples TRBV4-1 to TRBJ1-2; 8 bases align to TRBD1. The CDR3 sequence is 15 residues long. The germline CDR1 and CDR2 sequences are MGHRA and YSYEKL. J gave up 5 bases and V 1 base, and 6 bases lay outside the gene matches.